This record covers a single T cell receptor (beta chain). V shed 9 bases and J 3 bases; nucleotides not matched to a gene: 10. CDR3 size: 16 residues. Per germline, CDR1 KGHDR and CDR2 SFDVKD. As handled by the study authors: Counts of nucleated cells, estimated from reference gene primer amplification, were obtained. The repertoire was sequenced with immunoSEQ multiplex PCR; TCRdb's copy has only in-frame clones and lacks some. Clonal size and the V and J genes are those of that table, whereas D and trimming came from the DNA. The sample comprises about 400,000 clones, approximately 85% of which are singletons, and around 2.1% rests with the top ten. Clinical histories supplied by participants themselves formed the basis of cohort assignment. The sample originates from a study of blood T cell repertoires in COVID-19.

The clonotype originates from a woman aged 40-49 years with acute COVID-19. The chain employs TRBV24-1 and TRBJ2-5; 12 nucleotides align to TRBD2. The sequencing input was PBMCs or T cells enriched from blood (not recorded which). CDR3 sequence (DNA): TGTGCCACCGGGGCGACTAGCGGGGGTCCGGAAGAGACCCAGTACTTC. Translating it yields CATGATSGGPEETQYF.